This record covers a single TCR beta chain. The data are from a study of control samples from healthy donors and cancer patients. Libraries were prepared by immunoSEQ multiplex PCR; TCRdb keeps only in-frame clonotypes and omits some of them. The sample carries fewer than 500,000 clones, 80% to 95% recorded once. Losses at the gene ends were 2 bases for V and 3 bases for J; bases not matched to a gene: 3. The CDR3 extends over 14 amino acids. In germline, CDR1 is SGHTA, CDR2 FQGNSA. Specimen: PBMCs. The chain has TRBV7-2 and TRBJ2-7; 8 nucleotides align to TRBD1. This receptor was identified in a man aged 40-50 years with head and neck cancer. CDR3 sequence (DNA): TGTGCCAGCAGCTTATCGACAGGGGACTACGAGCAGTACTTC. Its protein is CASSLSTGDYEQYF.